This T cell receptor beta chain was observed in a study of molecular identifiers for immune sequencing clone quantification. Study information: In replicates, RNA from 20,000 or 100,000 naive CD8 cells was divided five ways and four parts were sequenced. Broader study findings: Clones with over 20 RNA copies captured over 99% of effector molecules but under 1% of naive ones. Jurkat TCR RNA spiked in from one cell (amid some 1 million naive cells) was reportedly detectable.

Naive CD8 T cells underwent sorting with the CD8+CD4-CCR7+CD45RA+ definition. This clonotype has a handful of counts. Antigen unknown. TCRdb re-called the PCR reads through MiXCR, storing one row per CDR3 protein. The table lists roughly 630,000 distinct CDR3 sequences, 25% of them singletons. The CDR3 is 16 amino acids. Germline loops: CDR1 MGHDK, CDR2 SYGVNS. The germline V and J ends were trimmed by 0 bases and 4 bases, with 15 bases remaining between them. This chain links TRBV25-1 with TRBJ1-2, with D possibly TRBD1 on 6 matching bases. The TCR originated in a human donor in good health. Some libraries in this study had Jurkat cell RNA spiked in. What was sequenced was naive CD8+ T cells from blood, with Jurkat cell RNA spiked in. Subset meaning: FACS-sorted CD8+CD4-CCR7+CD45RA+ naive T cells. The CDR3 DNA follows: TGTGCCAGCAGTGAATATATTTCAGGGGAGGGCTATGGCTACACCTTC. Amino acid sequence: CASSEYISGEGYGYTF.